The 30 T cell receptor beta chains below were found in one sample sequenced in a study of blood T cells in healthy people across ages. Next came a second PCR, run for about 7 to 12 cycles, which used a sample-barcoded 5' primer along with a J-beta primer mix. TCRdb reprocessed the 5' RACE reads via MiXCR and lists one record per CDR3 protein. The sample includes about 780,000 distinct CDR3 sequences, 46% of them seen just once. Input material: blood. These receptors came from an elderly man in good health.

The V call is TRBV7-8, the J call TRBJ2-5, with TRBD2 matching over 9 bases. This CDR3 comprises 15 residues. Germline V lookup: CDR1 SGHVS, CDR2 FQNEAQ. Trimming took 3 bases from V and 1 from J; bases not matched to a gene: 3. The CDR3 nucleotides are TGTGCCAGCAGCTTGCTAGCGGGACCCCAAGAGACCCAGTACTTC. Translated: CASSLLAGPQETQYF. Combining the CDR3 with reference TRBV7-8 and TRBJ2-5 gives the whole variable domain GAGVSQSPRYKVAKRGQDVALRCDPISGHVSLFWYQQALGQGPEFLTYFQNEAQLDKSGLPSDRFFAERPEGSVSTLKIQRTQQEDSAVYLCASSLLAGPQETQYFGPGTRLLVL.

There are a few counts of this clonotype. This chain joins TRBV7-2 and TRBJ2-7, with unresolved D. Per the germline V gene, CDR1 is SGHTA and CDR2 is FQGNSA. The CDR3 extends over 14 amino acids. Trimming left V 2 bases short and J 2 bases short, with 10 bases between. The CDR3 sequence is CASSLRAVPYEQYF. CDR3 nucleotide sequence: TGTGCCAGCAGCTTACGGGCGGTCCCCTACGAGCAGTACTTC.

This clonotype was counted between two and nine times. The rearrangement links TRBV6-5 to TRBJ1-2; D gene ambiguous. Looked up from germline, CDR1 is MNHEY and CDR2 is SVGAGI. V lost 2 bases to trimming and J lost 2 bases, with 12 bases between them. The CDR3 contains 15 residues. The CDR3 DNA follows: TGTGCCAGCAGTTACGACTGGAGGGAGAACTATGGCTACACCTTC. Translating it yields CASSYDWRENYGYTF.

V usage is TRBV11-2 and J usage is TRBJ2-3; D is possibly TRBD1 or TRBD2 (5 bases each). CDR3 size: 16 residues. V lost 2 bases and J lost 4, with 16 bases in between. CDR1 is SGHAT, CDR2 FQNNGV, per germline. The CDR3 loop reads CASSLSPGTGPDTQYF. The CDR3 coding sequence is TGTGCCAGCAGCTTATCCCCAGGGACGGGGCCAGATACGCAGTATTTT.

This clonotype was detected a few times. The rearrangement links TRBV20-1 to TRBJ2-1; 7 bases agree with TRBD2. The germline V gene has CDR1 DFQATT and CDR2 SNEGSKA (reference sequence). CDR3 length: 15 residues. Trimming removed 6 bases from V and 2 bases from J; junction bases left unmatched: 10. The CDR3 region is CSAKPPAGTYNEQFF. CDR3 nucleotide sequence: TGCAGTGCAAAACCCCCAGCGGGAACCTACAATGAGCAGTTCTTC.

The V gene is TRBV5-5, the J gene TRBJ2-1, with D possibly TRBD2 on 8 matching bases. The length of the CDR3 is 18 residues. V was shortened by 5 bases and J by 10 bases, with 31 bases between the two germline ends. Germline CDR1 is SGHKS and CDR2 is YYEKEE (reference sequence). Here the CDR3 DNA reads TGTGCCAGCAGGTTCGGGACAGCACTTGGACTAGCCCTCACCGAGCAGTTCTTC. Protein: CASRFGTALGLALTEQFF. The full variable domain, its missing parts supplied by reference TRBV5-5 and TRBJ2-1, is DAGVTQSPTHLIKTRGQQVTLRCSPISGHKSVSWYQQVLGQGPQFIFQYYEKEERGRGNFPDRFSARQFPNYSSELNVNALLLGDSALYLCASRFGTALGLALTEQFFGPGTRLTVL.

The table lists this clonotype with many counts. V and J are TRBV6-6 and TRBJ2-5; 11 positions agree with TRBD2. Trimming at V came to 8 bases and at J to 1 base, leaving 6 bases not matched to a gene. Germline lookup yields CDR1 MNHNY and CDR2 SVGAGI (reference sequence). The CDR3 consists of 15 residues. The CDR3 reads CASALGTSGQETQYF. DNA for the CDR3: TGTGCCAGCGCCCTTGGGACTAGCGGCCAAGAGACCCAGTACTTC.

This chain links TRBV28 with TRBJ2-4; 11 positions agree with TRBD1. The DNA end lines up better with TRBJ2-7; the J call may be wrong. CDR1 is MDHEN, CDR2 SYDVKM, per germline. CDR3 length equals 16 residues. The CDR3 is CASSPSGQGAGYEQYF. CDR3 coding DNA: TGTGCCAGCAGTCCCTCTGGACAGGGGGCGGGCTACGAGCAGTACTTC.

The J gene is TRBJ2-3, the V gene TRBV6-2 or TRBV6-3; 8 positions agree with TRBD2. The CDR3 totals 15 residues. Unmatched junction bases numbered 11, after V lost 8 bases and J lost 4 bases. Germline V lookup: CDR1 MNHEY, CDR2 SVGEGT. The CDR3 here is CASLGPSGGADTQYF. Here the CDR3 DNA reads TGTGCCAGCTTAGGCCCGAGCGGGGGCGCAGATACGCAGTATTTT.

The table lists this clonotype with a few counts. As DNA, the CDR3 is TGTGCCAGCAGCTCTGCAGGGGGCGCCGGGAGAGAGCAGTACTTC. Its protein product is CASSSAGGAGREQYF. This chain uses TRBV7-2 with TRBJ2-7, with TRBD1 matching over 8 bases. Germline CDR1 reads SGHTA; CDR2 reads FQGNSA. V dropped 4 bases and J dropped 7; count of bases not matched to a gene: 12. This CDR3 contains 15 residues.

This clonotype turned up a few times. The V call is TRBV11-3, the J call TRBJ2-1; TRBD2 matches at 8 bases. CDR1 and CDR2 from the germline V gene are SGHNT and YENEEA. J lost 4 bases, V lost 4 bases, and 6 bases had no gene match. The CDR3 extends over 15 amino acids. The CDR3 nucleotides are TGTGCCAGCAGCTCCTGGACTAGCTTTTACAATGAGCAGTTCTTC. Protein product: CASSSWTSFYNEQFF.

In this sample, this clonotype turned up once. The genes are TRBV27 and TRBJ2-1, with D perhaps given as TRBD1 or TRBD2 (6 bases each). Trimming cost V 7 bases and J 2 bases, with 12 bases left between them. The CDR3 contains 14 residues. In germline, CDR1 is MNHEY, CDR2 SMNVEV (reference sequence). The DNA for the CDR3 is TGTGCCAGCATAGGGGGGATGGCCTACAATGAGCAGTTCTTC. Translating gives CASIGGMAYNEQFF.

This sequence joins TRBV9 and TRBJ1-5; possible D gene TRBD1, 5 bases. This CDR3 has 15 amino acids. Germline V gives CDR1 SGDLS, CDR2 YYNGEE. Trimming removed 0 bases from V and 3 bases from J, with 10 bases in between. In DNA form, the CDR3 reads TGTGCCAGCAGCGTAGGGGCAGGGACCAATCAGCCCCAGCATTTT. This translates into CASSVGAGTNQPQHF.

This chain uses TRBV7-2 with TRBJ2-7, with a weak D call TRBD2 (5 bases). The germline V and J ends were trimmed by 1 base and 0 bases, with 10 bases remaining between them. CDR3 size: 15 residues. From germline, CDR1 is SGHTA and CDR2 FQGNSA. The CDR3 region has the DNA TGTGCCAGCAGCTTAGAAGCGGTCCGCTCCTACGAGCAGTACTTC. Encoded protein: CASSLEAVRSYEQYF. The entire variable domain, with the rest obtained from reference TRBV7-2 and TRBJ2-7, is as follows: GAGVSQSPSNKVTEKGKDVELRCDPISGHTALYWYRQSLGQGLEFLIYFQGNSAPDKSGLPSDRFSAERTGGSVSTLTIQRTQQEDSAVYLCASSLEAVRSYEQYFGPGTRLTVT.

A few counts support this clonotype. V and J are TRBV5-1 and TRBJ2-7; 10 bases align to TRBD1. Germline V CDR1 and CDR2: SGHRS, YFSETQ. The CDR3 has 14 residues. The V segment lost 4 bases and the J segment 5 bases; nucleotides outside the gene matches: 6. The DNA for the CDR3 is TGCGCCAGCAGCCGTATGACAGGGGGCCACGAGCAGTACTTC. It specifies CASSRMTGGHEQYF. Based on the CDR3 plus reference TRBV5-1 and TRBJ2-7, the full variable domain is KAGVTQTPRYLIKTRGQQVTLSCSPISGHRSVSWYQQTPGQGLQFLFEYFSETQRNKGNFPGRFSGRQFSNSRSEMNVSTLELGDSALYLCASSRMTGGHEQYFGPGTRLTVT.

This sequence joins TRBV7-2 and TRBJ2-1; the match to TRBD1 covers 10 bases. The CDR3 is made up of 16 amino acids. Trimming removed 0 bases from V and 4 bases from J; junction bases left unmatched: 3. Germline V CDR1 and CDR2: SGHTA, FQGNSA. The CDR3 is CASSLATGQGYNEQFF. CDR3 nucleotide sequence: TGTGCCAGCAGCTTAGCGACGGGACAGGGGTACAATGAGCAGTTCTTC.

This clonotype was found many times. V gene TRBV20-1 combines with J gene TRBJ2-5; D remains ambiguous. Germline CDR1 and CDR2: DFQATT and SNEGSKA (reference sequence). This CDR3 comprises 12 residues. Written as DNA, the CDR3 is TGCAGCCCCCTTACGGACGTAGAGACCCAGTACTTC. This codes for CSPLTDVETQYF.

Concerning this clonotype: This clone may be a read error of a much larger clone one base away. V and J are TRBV7-2 and TRBJ2-1, with a tentative D call TRBD2 (5 bases). The V and J ends lost 5 bases and 11 bases respectively, with 22 bases between them. Germline CDR1 and CDR2: SGHTA and FQGNSA. CDR3 length equals 15 residues. This chain's CDR3 is CASSPRGIRTRQQFF. The CDR3 bases are TGTGCCAGCAGCCCACGGGGTATTCGGACCCGGCAGCAGTTCTTC. Combining the CDR3 with reference TRBV7-2 and TRBJ2-1 gives the whole variable domain GAGVSQSPSNKVTEKGKDVELRCDPISGHTALYWYRQSLGQGLEFLIYFQGNSAPDKSGLPSDRFSAERTGGSVSTLTIQRTQQEDSAVYLCASSPRGIRTRQQFFGPGTRLTVL.

This clonotype occurred a few times. V usage is TRBV29-1 and J usage is TRBJ2-5; the D is unclear. The CDR3 is made up of 13 amino acids. The V gene's germline CDR1 is SQVTM and CDR2 ANQGSEA. V lost 3 bases to trimming and J lost 4 bases, with 12 bases between them. The chain's CDR3 is CSVEYPIGETQYF. In DNA form, the CDR3 reads TGCAGCGTTGAGTACCCAATAGGAGAGACCCAGTACTTC.

This clonotype was observed many times. V gene TRBV7-2 combines with J gene TRBJ2-5; perhaps TRBD1 as D (6 bases). Trimming removed 8 bases from V and 2 bases from J, with 12 bases in between. This CDR3 is built from 13 residues. CDR1 is SGHTA, CDR2 FQGNSA, per germline. CDR3 region: CASSPGTQETQYF. CDR3 nucleotides: TGTGCCAGCTCACCGGGGACACAAGAGACCCAGTACTTC.

This clonotype was counted a few times. V gene TRBV29-1 combines with J gene TRBJ1-5, with 10 nucleotides matching TRBD1. Germline values: CDR1 SQVTM, CDR2 ANQGSEA. Trimming at V came to 3 bases and at J to 5 bases, leaving 4 bases not matched to a gene. This CDR3 comprises 14 residues. The CDR3 region has the DNA TGCAGCGTTGACCTCGGGACAGGGGATCAGCCCCAGCATTTT. Its protein is CSVDLGTGDQPQHF.

This clonotype was seen many times. This chain joins TRBV6-1 and TRBJ2-7; D uncertain. The CDR3 loop spans 12 amino acids. V was pared by 4 bases and J by 3 bases, with 7 bases between. The germline CDR1 and CDR2 sequences are MNHNS and SASEGT. The CDR3 DNA is TGTGCCAGCAGTGGAAACTACTACGAGCAGTACTTC. Protein sequence: CASSGNYYEQYF.

The chain links TRBV29-1 to TRBJ1-2; D is perhaps TRBD1 (6 bases). Germline V lookup: CDR1 SQVTM, CDR2 ANQGSEA. With 4 bases removed from V and 4 bases from J, the gap between germline ends came to 10 bases. The CDR3 is made up of 12 amino acids. CDR3 sequence: CSVGGQLYGYTF. In DNA, the CDR3 is TGCAGCGTTGGTGGACAGCTCTATGGCTACACCTTC. Full variable domain (remainder filled in from reference TRBV29-1 and TRBJ1-2): SAVISQKPSRDICQRGTSLTIQCQVDSQVTMMFWYRQQPGQSLTLIATANQGSEATYESGFVIDKFPISRPNLTFSTLTVSNMSPEDSSIYLCSVGGQLYGYTFGSGTRLTVV.

The J gene is TRBJ2-1, the V gene TRBV28; 15 bases map to TRBD2. V shed 6 bases and J 3 bases; nucleotides not matched to a gene: 3. This CDR3 region has 16 residues. Germline values: CDR1 MDHEN, CDR2 SYDVKM. The CDR3: CASRGTSGRNYNEQFF. The CDR3 DNA reads as TGTGCCAGCAGGGGGACTAGCGGGAGGAACTACAATGAGCAGTTCTTC.

This rearrangement joins TRBV12-3 or TRBV12-4 to TRBJ1-5; 9 nucleotides line up with TRBD1. This CDR3 has 14 residues. V was pared by 6 bases and J by 7 bases, with 7 bases of the junction left unmatched. The CDR3 sequence is CASSRQGEGQPQHF. CDR3 bases: TGTGCCAGCAGCCGACAGGGGGAAGGCCAGCCCCAGCATTTT.

This rearrangement joins TRBV7-2 to TRBJ2-1, with 10 bases that match TRBD2. V lost 3 bases, J lost 4 bases, and 3 bases stayed unmatched. The germline V gene has CDR1 SGHTA and CDR2 FQGNSA. This CDR3 has 15 residues. The DNA of the CDR3 is TGTGCCAGCAGCTTGGATAGCGGGGGGTACAATGAGCAGTTCTTC. Translated: CASSLDSGGYNEQFF. Full variable domain (remainder filled in from reference TRBV7-2 and TRBJ2-1): GAGVSQSPSNKVTEKGKDVELRCDPISGHTALYWYRQSLGQGLEFLIYFQGNSAPDKSGLPSDRFSAERTGGSVSTLTIQRTQQEDSAVYLCASSLDSGGYNEQFFGPGTRLTVL.

The chain has TRBV6-1 and TRBJ1-5; TRBD1 aligns across 11 bases. V was pared by 6 bases and J by 9 bases, with 13 bases of the junction left unmatched. The CDR3 totals 16 residues. From germline, CDR1 is MNHNS and CDR2 SASEGT. DNA for the CDR3: TGTGCCAGCAGCGCATTGGGACAGGGGGGATCGGGGCCCCAGCATTTT. Protein sequence: CASSALGQGGSGPQHF.

This clonotype was observed a handful of times. J is TRBJ2-3 and V is TRBV7-3; 7 bases fit TRBD1. V trimming: 5 bases; J trimming: 9 bases; junction bases outside the gene matches: 8. From germline, CDR1 is SGHTA and CDR2 FQGTGA. This CDR3 has 13 residues. CDR3 coding DNA: TGTGCCAGCAGCGAAGGGACGGGACAGACGCAGTATTTT. Encoded protein: CASSEGTGQTQYF.

This clonotype was seen only a few times. CDR3 DNA sequence: TGTGCCAGCAGACCGGACGGACCTAATGAAAAACTGTTTTTT. Amino acid sequence: CASRPDGPNEKLFF. V is TRBV27 and J is TRBJ1-4; D unclear. Deletions cut 6 bases from V and 3 bases from J, with 11 bases between. This CDR3 is 14 amino acids long. Germline-derived CDR1 and CDR2 are MNHEY and SMNVEV (reference sequence).

This clonotype was detected only a few times. This chain joins TRBV24-1 and TRBJ2-4; the D gene could be TRBD1 or TRBD2 (6 bases each). Germline V gives CDR1 KGHDR, CDR2 SFDVKD. V gave up 4 bases and J gave up 3 bases, with 15 bases separating them. The CDR3 sequence is 16 residues long. For the CDR3, the DNA is TGTGCCACCAGTGACGGGGGACAAAGCGGCAAAAACATTCAGTACTTC. Protein: CATSDGGQSGKNIQYF.